One sample yielded the 15 T cell receptor beta chains listed below, sequenced in a study of CD8 T cells in ankylosing spondylitis. TCRdb processed the 5' RACE reads anew with MiXCR; each CDR3 protein has one entry. The data contain 800,000 to 900,000 distinct CDR3 sequences, 12% of them singletons. Their antigens are not known. General observations from the study: Seemingly distinctive of ankylosing spondylitis blood was a TCR beta motif formed by eight highly homologous variants.

Sequencing was carried out using blood, either unsorted or a sorted T cell fraction (not recorded which). The receptors derive from a male donor with ankylosing spondylitis.

This clonotype was detected many times. The J gene is TRBJ2-1, the V gene TRBV15; D unclear. This CDR3 spans 11 amino acids. Germline V gene lookup returns CDR1 LNHNV and CDR2 YYDKDF (reference sequence). Trimming took off 2 bases at V and 8 bases at J, with 4 bases between the two ends. The CDR3 protein is CATSRTHEQFF. The CDR3 bases are TGTGCCACCAGCAGAACTCATGAGCAGTTCTTC. The variable domain in full, with the rest retrieved from reference TRBV15 and TRBJ2-1, is DAMVIQNPRYQVTQFGKPVTLSCSQTLNHNVMYWYQQKSSQAPKLLFHYYDKDFNNEADTPDNFQSRRPNTSFCFLDIRSPGLGDTAMYLCATSRTHEQFFGPGTRLTVL.

This clonotype appeared a single time. A much larger clonotype is one base distant, so this may be a read error. In DNA, the CDR3 is TGTGCCAACTCACCCGGGACAGGGGCCGACGAGCAGTACTTC. Protein sequence: CANSPGTGADEQYF. The chain recombines TRBV18 with TRBJ2-7; 10 bases are a match to TRBD1. Germline CDR1 is KGHSH and CDR2 is LQKENI. The CDR3 spans 14 residues.

The chain links TRBV20-1 to TRBJ2-1; 11 positions match TRBD2. The CDR3 covers 15 residues. CDR1 DFQATT and CDR2 SNEGSKA come from the germline V gene (reference sequence). After removal of 6 bases from V and 0 bases from J, the junction contained 4 bases not matched to a gene. CDR3 sequence (DNA): TGCAGTGCCCTAGCGGGGGGCAGCTCCTACAATGAGCAGTTCTTC. This sequence encodes CSALAGGSSYNEQFF.

This clonotype was seen only a few times. CDR3 coding DNA: TGCAGCGTTGAAGAGGTCCAAGAGACCCAGTACTTC. Protein sequence: CSVEEVQETQYF. This sequence joins TRBV29-1 and TRBJ2-5, with D unresolved. The CDR3 has 12 amino acids. Trimming shortened V by 0 bases and J by 1 base, and 3 bases separated the two germline ends. Germline lookup yields CDR1 SQVTM and CDR2 ANQGSEA.

This clonotype has just a few counts. The rearrangement links TRBV10-3 to TRBJ2-3; 7 nucleotides align to TRBD1. The CDR3 is made up of 14 amino acids. Germline loops: CDR1 ENHRY, CDR2 SYGVKD. The junction had 3 bases not matched to a gene; V was cut back by 3 bases and J by 3 bases. CDR3 nucleotides: TGTGCCATCAGTGAAATGACAGGGACAGATACGCAGTATTTT. Protein product: CAISEMTGTDTQYF.

The J gene is TRBJ1-1, the V gene TRBV27; D is undetermined. The germline V gene has CDR1 MNHEY and CDR2 SMNVEV (reference sequence). Trimming cost V 2 bases and J 5 bases, with 12 bases left between them. The CDR3 consists of 14 residues. In nucleotides, the CDR3 is TGTGCCAGCAGTTTAAAGATATGGGGAACTGAAGCTTTCTTT. This codes for CASSLKIWGTEAFF.

This clonotype has just a few counts. The junction shows a germline mismatch at one end, possibly a read error. The gene calls are TRBV6-2 or TRBV6-3 and TRBJ1-5, with D uncertain. Germline V gene lookup returns CDR1 MNHEY and CDR2 SVGEGT. This CDR3 has 11 amino acids. In DNA, the CDR3 is TGCGCCACGGGGTTTCGTCAGCCCCAGCATTTT. Encoded protein: CATGFRQPQHF.

This rearrangement joins TRBV15 to TRBJ1-1, with D perhaps TRBD1 (5 bases). From germline, CDR1 is LNHNV and CDR2 YYDKDF (reference sequence). The CDR3 totals 15 residues. The V end lost 0 bases, the J end lost 7 bases, and 15 bases lay between the germline ends. CDR3 region: CATSRDPGTEYEAFF. CDR3 nucleotides: TGTGCCACCAGCAGAGATCCGGGGACCGAATATGAAGCTTTCTTT.

The J gene is TRBJ1-3, the V gene TRBV10-3, with D possibly TRBD1 on 5 matching bases. This CDR3 spans 14 amino acids. V lost 6 bases to trimming and J lost 5 bases, with 14 bases between them. Looked up from germline, CDR1 is ENHRY and CDR2 is SYGVKD. The CDR3 protein is CAIRSGTDRNTIYF. In nucleotides, the CDR3 is TGTGCCATCAGGTCCGGGACGGATAGAAACACCATATATTTT.

This clonotype was found a few times. This chain links TRBV27 with TRBJ1-1; TRBD1 is a possible D gene (5 bases). The CDR3 runs 15 residues. V was pared by 5 bases and J by 3 bases, with 16 bases between. Germline CDR1 MNHEY, CDR2 SMNVEV (reference sequence). The chain's CDR3 is CASSPWGQLDTEAFF. Here the CDR3 DNA reads TGTGCCAGCAGTCCTTGGGGCCAATTGGACACTGAAGCTTTCTTT.

Many counts were recorded for this clonotype. V is TRBV20-1 and J is TRBJ1-5, with D perhaps matching TRBD1 (6 bases). CDR3 length equals 16 residues. Germline CDR1 reads DFQATT; CDR2 reads SNEGSKA (reference sequence). V lost 5 bases and J 6 bases, leaving 23 bases between the germline ends. DNA for the CDR3: TGCAGTGCTTGGGGTAACAGGGTCATAATTGGTCAGCCCCAGCATTTT. It translates to CSAWGNRVIIGQPQHF.

The V and J genes are TRBV24-1 and TRBJ2-1; 12 positions match TRBD2. The CDR3 consists of 18 residues. V lost 2 bases to trimming and J lost 6 bases; unmatched junction nucleotides: 10. Germline V gene data show CDR1 as KGHDR and CDR2 as SFDVKD. This chain's CDR3 is CATSDSILAGGDFNEQFF. The CDR3 region has the DNA TGTGCCACCAGTGATTCGATACTAGCGGGAGGAGACTTCAATGAGCAGTTCTTC.

This chain links TRBV20-1 with TRBJ1-1; tentative D call: TRBD1 (6 bases). CDR3 length: 15 amino acids. Trimming stripped 1 base from V and 0 bases from J, with 12 bases between. Per the germline V gene, CDR1 is DFQATT and CDR2 is SNEGSKA (reference sequence). CDR3 amino acids: CSARVGGRLNTEAFF. CDR3 in DNA: TGCAGTGCTAGAGTTGGGGGCCGTCTGAACACTGAAGCTTTCTTT.

This clonotype was seen ten or more times. The genes are TRBV5-5 and TRBJ2-3, with D possibly TRBD1 on 5 matching bases. CDR3 size: 15 residues. CDR1 SGHKS and CDR2 YYEKEE come from the germline V gene (reference sequence). V lost 4 bases and J 2 bases, leaving 14 bases between the germline ends. The CDR3 nucleotides read TGTGCCAGCAGCACCCTCAGGGCTCCCACAGATACGCAGTATTTT. This encodes CASSTLRAPTDTQYF.

This clonotype was detected many times. The J gene is TRBJ2-1, the V gene TRBV4-3; possibly TRBD2 for D (6 bases). The germline V gene has CDR1 LGHNA and CDR2 YSLEER. CDR3 length equals 14 residues. Trimming left V 0 bases short and J 7 bases short, with 10 bases between. The CDR3 reads CASSQDPTRNEQFF. The CDR3 region has the DNA TGCGCCAGCAGCCAAGATCCGACTAGGAATGAGCAGTTCTTC.